This TCR beta chain was found in a study of shared clonotypes between healthy human individuals (dated by TCRdb to 2020 to 2021). Concerning the study at large: The cohort included three men and two women between 18 and 49 years of age. Different laboratories and diverse techniques were used to prepare libraries and sequence TCR repertoires, to increase sequencing depth and limit assay-specific biases. For each donor, three plates each were used for CD4 naive and CD4 memory, two plates were used for CD8 naive, and one plate was used for CD8 memory. Blood TCR repertoires of a handful of healthy adults were deeply sequenced to estimate repertoire size and the extent of clonotype sharing between individuals. Each donor's leukapheresis produced roughly between roughly 0.9 and 8.9 billion PBMCs.

The CDR3 spans 14 residues, from the cysteine through the phenylalanine. Just the 42-base CDR3 DNA is kept, in frame starting at base 1. V is shortened by 4 bases, J by 0 bases, and the region joining them spans 9 bases. CDR1 and CDR2 (ENHRY, SYGVKD) derive from the germline V gene. This clone has just one count. Its recognized antigen is unknown. There are no base qualities to consult, and no much larger clone falls within one base. Broader findings and caveats from the paper: Naive subsets generally had larger estimated clonotype richness than memory subsets. About 5% of naive CD4, around 3.5% of naive CD8, 2.3% of memory CD4, and less than 0.45% of memory CD8 clonotypes were shared across several donors. Because the study included only a small number of donors, the genetic and exposure-history diversity represented was limited. Sampling was limited to blood, and TCR repertoires in tissue likely differ from TCR repertoires in blood. Compared with non-shared clonotypes, the clonotypes found in all four sorted-subset donors had higher generation probabilities. Rarefaction of sorted-subset datasets indicated incomplete sequencing despite the large sequencing depth. Based on pairwise subsampling, the degree of clonotype sharing among donors was expected to be affected by sequencing depth.

TCR CDR3 regions were amplified from genomic DNA by multiplex PCR using the deep immunoSEQ assay. Genomic DNA extracted from each cell subset was distributed evenly over all wells of several immunoSEQ 96-well plates, and each plate served as one replicate. Each replicate PCR for sorted subsets received about 210 ng genomic DNA, equal to about 29,000 T cell genomes. Purified libraries were measured with a Qubit 3.0 fluorometer, size-checked on a Bioanalyzer 2100, and measured again with the KAPA Library Quantification kit. Every immunoSEQ 96-well plate was sequenced on a dedicated single-read 150-cycle Illumina NextSeq 550 flow cell. As for how the authors treated the data: Because only junctional sequences without quality scores were contained in the immunoSEQ output, filtering matching that applied to full-length reads could not be performed. To assign V/J genes and CDR3, sequences were annotated against IMGT germline references using PyIR, a Python wrapper for IgBLAST v1.9. Reads were filtered out if the reads had weak V/J assignments (E-value above 1e-6), no CDR3, stop codons, out-of-frame junctions, or ambiguous translated residues. A V3J clonotype was defined by an identical inferred V gene, J gene, and CDR3 amino acid sequence. Percentage overlap between repertoires was computed as shared unique clonotypes divided by the size of the smaller repertoire. Repertoire richness was assessed with RTK rarefaction, the Chao1 estimator, and Recon v2.1 estimates of unobserved clonotypes. For all TCRbeta clonotypes obtained by the gDNA method from four donors, generation probabilities were computed with OLGA. TCRdb stores this immuneACCESS table with in-frame sequences only. Part of the clones is absent; in the studies checked, under half of the shortfall reflects unresolved V genes, and no reason is known for the rest. D and trimming come from the DNA, and the V and J calls and clone size come from that table. For this sample the table gives roughly 2.2 million clones, of which approximately 90% were detected only once. The top ten hold around 0.38% of the sample.

The donors were healthy, HIV-negative adults with no recently reported acute infections or vaccinations. All donors were Caucasian adults living in Nashville, Tennessee, USA. CD4+ T cells were enriched by magnetic negative selection; naive cells were then positively selected on CD45RA, and the negative fraction formed the memory subset. Blood was obtained by leukapheresis, after which PBMCs were separated by Ficoll-Histopaque density gradient centrifugation and cryopreserved in liquid nitrogen vapor phase. Purity and quantity of every magnetically sorted T cell population were checked by analytical flow cytometry. Genomic DNA was isolated from every sorted fraction and measured by UV absorbance on a Nanodrop 2000c.

The TCR was taken from a man younger than 35 in good health. Some clones in this sample may be carry-over from other donors' samples. What was sequenced was naive CD4+ T cells from PBMCs. Interpreted using the paper, the cell subset or site label stands for: CD45RA+ positively selected. The rearranged segments are TRBV10-3 and TRBJ1-1; no D gene can be assigned with confidence. The nucleotide sequence reads as follows: TGTGCCATCAGTGTTGACAACCTGAACACTGAAGCTTTCTTT. Its coded protein is CAISVDNLNTEAFF.